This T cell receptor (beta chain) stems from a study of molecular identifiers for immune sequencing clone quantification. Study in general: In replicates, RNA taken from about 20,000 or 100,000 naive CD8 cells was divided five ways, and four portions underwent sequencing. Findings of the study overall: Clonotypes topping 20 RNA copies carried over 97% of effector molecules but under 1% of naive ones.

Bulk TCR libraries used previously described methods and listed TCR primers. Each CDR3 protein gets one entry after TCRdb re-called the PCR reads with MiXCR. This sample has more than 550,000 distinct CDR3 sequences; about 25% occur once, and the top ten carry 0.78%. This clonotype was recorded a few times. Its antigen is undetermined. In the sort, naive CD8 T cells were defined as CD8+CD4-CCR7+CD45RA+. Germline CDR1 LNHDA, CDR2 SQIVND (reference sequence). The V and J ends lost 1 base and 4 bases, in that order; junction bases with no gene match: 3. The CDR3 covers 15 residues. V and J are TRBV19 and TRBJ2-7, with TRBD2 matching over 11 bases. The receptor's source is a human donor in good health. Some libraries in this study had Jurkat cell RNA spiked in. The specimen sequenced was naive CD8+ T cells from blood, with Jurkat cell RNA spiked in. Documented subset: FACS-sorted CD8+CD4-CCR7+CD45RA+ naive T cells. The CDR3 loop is CASSIGTSGLYEQYF. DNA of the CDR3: TGTGCCAGTAGTATAGGGACTAGCGGGCTGTACGAGCAGTACTTC.